Shown below are 23 T cell receptor beta chains from a single sample sequenced in a study of graft-versus-host responses after intestinal transplantation. Sequencing was performed with immunoSEQ multiplex PCR; in TCRdb, only in-frame clones are kept and a portion is missing. The sample comprises around 15,000 clones, about 90% of which are singletons, and roughly 5.6% rests with the top ten. Sequencing was performed on PBMCs, taken roughly 15 weeks after intestinal transplant. These receptors originate from a human patient who received an intestinal transplant, so some T cells may come from the graft donor.

V usage is TRBV19 and J usage is TRBJ2-7; 7 nucleotides match TRBD2. Germline values: CDR1 LNHDA, CDR2 SQIVND (reference sequence). The CDR3 is made up of 14 amino acids. V lost 3 bases, J lost 0 bases, and 2 bases stayed unmatched. The CDR3, as DNA: TGTGCCAGTAGTATTACTAGCGACTCCTACGAGCAGTACTTC. Translated: CASSITSDSYEQYF.

This clone came up a few times. V and J are TRBV27 and TRBJ2-1; 7 positions match TRBD2. The CDR3 is 16 residues long. Losses at the gene ends were 5 bases for V and 4 bases for J; bases not matched to a gene: 11. The V gene's germline CDR1 is MNHEY and CDR2 SMNVEV (reference sequence). As DNA, the CDR3 is TGTGCCAGCAGTACCTATGGGGGGGAGACTTACAATGAGCAGTTCTTC. Translating gives CASSTYGGETYNEQFF.

This clone appeared a few times. The chain links TRBV9 to TRBJ2-4; no firm D call. CDR3 length: 14 residues. Germline CDR1 reads SGDLS; CDR2 reads YYNGEE. Deletions cut 0 bases from V and 1 base from J, with 5 bases between. CDR3 sequence reads: CASSVGGAKNIQYF. CDR3 DNA: TGTGCCAGCAGCGTAGGGGGTGCCAAAAACATTCAGTACTTC.

The V call is TRBV19, the J call TRBJ2-1; 10 nucleotides align to TRBD2. CDR3 length: 17 residues. Trimming at V came to 5 bases and at J to 0 bases, leaving 7 bases not matched to a gene. Germline CDR1 LNHDA, CDR2 SQIVND (reference sequence). Here the CDR3 reads CASSPDASGSSYNEQFF. The DNA for the CDR3 is TGTGCCAGTAGTCCCGACGCTAGCGGGAGCTCCTACAATGAGCAGTTCTTC.

The chain recombines TRBV7-8 with TRBJ2-1, with 12 positions matching TRBD2. Germline V gives CDR1 SGHVS, CDR2 FQNEAQ. The CDR3 sequence is 19 residues long. V lost 1 base, J lost 3 bases, and 10 bases stayed unmatched. CDR3 residues: CASSLVASGRVNGYNEQFF. CDR3 coding DNA: TGTGCCAGCAGCTTAGTCGCTAGCGGGAGGGTGAATGGCTACAATGAGCAGTTCTTC.

The chain joins TRBV7-9 to TRBJ2-1, with D tentatively TRBD1 (6 bases). V gave up 4 bases and J gave up 0 bases, with 13 bases separating them. Germline V lookup: CDR1 SEHNR, CDR2 FQNEAQ (reference sequence). CDR3 length equals 16 residues. The CDR3 here is CASSSRQANSYNEQFF. As DNA, the CDR3 is TGTGCCAGCAGCTCCAGACAGGCCAACTCCTACAATGAGCAGTTCTTC. Full variable domain (outside the CDR3, taken from reference TRBV7-9 and TRBJ2-1): DTGVSQNPRHKITKRGQNVTFRCDPISEHNRLYWYRQTLGQGPEFLTYFQNEAQLEKSRLLSDRFSAERPKGSFSTLEIQRTEQGDSAMYLCASSSRQANSYNEQFFGPGTRLTVL.

The chain joins TRBV4-2 to TRBJ2-1, with 12 positions matching TRBD2. The CDR3 spans 18 residues. Germline V gives CDR1 LGHNA, CDR2 YNFKEQ. With V trimmed by 0 bases and J by 5 bases, 8 bases remained unmatched. The CDR3 here is CASSQDGPLAGGDNEQFF. The CDR3 region has the DNA TGTGCCAGCAGCCAAGATGGGCCACTAGCGGGAGGAGACAATGAGCAGTTCTTC.

Regarding this clone: The junction shows a germline mismatch at one end, possibly a read error. The rearrangement links TRBV7-2 to TRBJ1-4, with a tentative D call TRBD1 (5 bases). Germline V gene data show CDR1 as SGHTA and CDR2 as FQGNSA. This CDR3 is built from 12 residues. The CDR3 loop is CASSHWDRPELF. The CDR3 DNA reads TGTGCCAGCAGCCACTGGGACCGCCCGGAATTATTT.

V is TRBV7-9 and J is TRBJ1-2, with no clear D. CDR1 is SEHNR, CDR2 FQNEAQ, per germline (reference sequence). The length of the CDR3 is 13 residues. V shed 5 bases and J shed 4 bases, with 11 bases lying between them. CDR3 amino acids: CASSLHYSYGYTF. In DNA form, the CDR3 reads TGTGCCAGCAGCCTACATTACAGCTATGGCTACACCTTC.

The chain carries TRBV7-8 and TRBJ2-3, with D perhaps matching TRBD2 (5 bases). Trimming took off 3 bases at V and 6 bases at J, with 25 bases between the two ends. This CDR3 has 18 amino acids. Germline CDR1 reads SGHVS; CDR2 reads FQNEAQ. CDR3 region: CASSLVLSGAEWVDTQYF. In DNA form, the CDR3 reads TGTGCCAGCAGCTTGGTTCTCTCTGGAGCGGAGTGGGTGGATACGCAGTATTTT. Using reference TRBV7-8 and TRBJ2-3 for the parts outside the CDR3, the full variable domain is GAGVSQSPRYKVAKRGQDVALRCDPISGHVSLFWYQQALGQGPEFLTYFQNEAQLDKSGLPSDRFFAERPEGSVSTLKIQRTQQEDSAVYLCASSLVLSGAEWVDTQYFGPGTRLTVL.

The genes are TRBV5-6 and TRBJ2-7; TRBD2 is a possible D gene (5 bases). Germline CDR1 SGHDT, CDR2 YYEEEE. Trimming pared 0 bases from V and 9 bases from J, leaving 10 bases between. This CDR3 spans 12 amino acids. CDR3 DNA: TGTGCCAGCAGCTTGGTGAACGAGGGGCAGTACTTC. Its translation: CASSLVNEGQYF.

The chain combines TRBV5-6 with TRBJ2-6; D uncertain. The CDR3 loop spans 13 amino acids. Germline lookup yields CDR1 SGHDT and CDR2 YYEEEE. The V end lost 8 bases, the J end lost 0 bases, and 6 bases lay between the germline ends. This chain's CDR3 is CASGFSGANVLTF. The CDR3 coding sequence is TGTGCCAGTGGTTTCTCTGGGGCCAACGTCCTGACTTTC.

CDR3 bases: TGTGCCAGCAGCTTGTCTAGCCATGAGACCCAGTACTTC. This sequence encodes CASSLSSHETQYF. The chain links TRBV7-3 to TRBJ2-5; D is possibly TRBD2 (5 bases). This CDR3 is 13 amino acids long. Trimming stripped 3 bases from V and 5 bases from J, with 10 bases between. Looked up from germline, CDR1 is SGHTA and CDR2 is FQGTGA.

V and J are TRBV28 and TRBJ2-7, with 12 bases that match TRBD2. The CDR3 loop spans 19 amino acids. Per the germline V gene, CDR1 is MDHEN and CDR2 is SYDVKM. Trimming took 1 base from V and 2 from J; bases not matched to a gene: 12. The CDR3 DNA sequence: TGTGCCAGCAGTTTATTGAAGTGGCTAGCGGGAGGGGAGACCTACGAGCAGTACTTC. Encoded protein: CASSLLKWLAGGETYEQYF.

The chain couples TRBV5-4 to TRBJ1-3; D possibly corresponds to TRBD1 (5 bases). Per the germline V gene, CDR1 is SGHNT and CDR2 is YYREEE (reference sequence). There are 16 residues in the CDR3. V was shortened by 0 bases and J by 3 bases, with 13 bases between the two germline ends. This CDR3 is CASSLGGEVYGNTIYF. The CDR3 DNA reads TGTGCCAGCAGCTTGGGAGGGGAGGTATATGGAAACACCATATATTTT.

The chain links TRBV6-5 to TRBJ1-1; D gene unclear. The CDR3 is made up of 15 amino acids. The germline CDR1 and CDR2 sequences are MNHEY and SVGAGI. V gave up 4 bases and J gave up 0 bases, with 12 bases separating them. The CDR3 nucleotides are TGTGCCAGCAGTTCCGGTCCGTTCATGAACACTGAAGCTTTCTTT. Protein sequence: CASSSGPFMNTEAFF.

The rearrangement joins TRBV5-1 to TRBJ2-1; TRBD2 agrees at 7 bases. Germline loops: CDR1 SGHRS, CDR2 YFSETQ. The CDR3 totals 17 residues. J lost 8 bases, V lost 0 bases, and 14 bases had no gene match. The CDR3 region has the DNA TGCGCCAGCAGCTTGGCCGGGGAGGGCCTCAGGATATATGAGCAGTTCTTC. Protein: CASSLAGEGLRIYEQFF.

The chain has TRBV27 and TRBJ2-1, with TRBD2 matching over 10 bases. The CDR3 is made up of 15 amino acids. With 2 bases clipped from V and 7 bases from J, the junction kept 5 bases outside the gene matches. Germline V lookup: CDR1 MNHEY, CDR2 SMNVEV (reference sequence). CDR3 amino acids: CASSLMGLALNEQFF. The DNA of the CDR3 is TGTGCCAGCAGTTTAATGGGACTAGCGCTGAATGAGCAGTTCTTC.

As DNA, the CDR3 is TGCGCCAGCAGTGGTCCTAGGGCTTTAGAGACCCAGTACTTC. Its protein product is CASSGPRALETQYF. The chain links TRBV10-2 to TRBJ2-5; D is unresolved. CDR1 WSHSY and CDR2 SAAADI come from the germline V gene. V shed 4 bases and J shed 4 bases, with 13 bases lying between them. The CDR3 is 14 residues long.

The rearrangement joins TRBV28 to TRBJ2-3; no definite D call. CDR1 and CDR2 from the germline V gene are MDHEN and SYDVKM. The CDR3 runs 14 residues. The germline V and J ends were trimmed by 5 bases and 0 bases, with 9 bases remaining between them. CDR3 nucleotide sequence: TGTGCCAGCAGTACCGGACCGAGCACAGATACGCAGTATTTT. This translates into CASSTGPSTDTQYF.

In regard to this clone: At one end, the junction sequence differs from germline, possibly due to a read error. The rearrangement uses TRBV27 and TRBJ2-3, with TRBD2 identical over 15 bases. CDR1 and CDR2 from the germline V gene are MNHEY and SMNVEV (reference sequence). There are 18 residues in the CDR3. CDR3 loop: CASSSPPGLAGGTDTQYF. The CDR3 nucleotides read TGTGCCAGCAGTTCCCCCCCGGGACTAGCGGGAGGCACCGATACGCAGTATTTT.

The V and J genes are TRBV7-3 and TRBJ2-1; 14 bases agree with TRBD2. The trim removed 6 bases at V and 4 bases at J, leaving 17 bases unmatched. The germline V gene encodes CDR1 SGHTA and CDR2 FQGTGA. The CDR3 has 20 residues. The DNA of the CDR3 is TGTGCCAGCAGTCATCACGGTGGACTAGCGGGAGGCGTCGGGTACAATGAGCAGTTCTTC. Protein sequence: CASSHHGGLAGGVGYNEQFF.

This clone was counted a few times. The chain carries TRBV5-5 and TRBJ2-7; D call uncertain. The CDR3 consists of 12 residues. The V gene's germline CDR1 is SGHKS and CDR2 YYEKEE (reference sequence). V was clipped by 3 bases and J by 6 bases, with 10 bases between them. The CDR3 DNA is TGTGCCAGCAGCTCCCTTGGTAGCGAGCAGTACTTC. This translates into CASSSLGSEQYF.